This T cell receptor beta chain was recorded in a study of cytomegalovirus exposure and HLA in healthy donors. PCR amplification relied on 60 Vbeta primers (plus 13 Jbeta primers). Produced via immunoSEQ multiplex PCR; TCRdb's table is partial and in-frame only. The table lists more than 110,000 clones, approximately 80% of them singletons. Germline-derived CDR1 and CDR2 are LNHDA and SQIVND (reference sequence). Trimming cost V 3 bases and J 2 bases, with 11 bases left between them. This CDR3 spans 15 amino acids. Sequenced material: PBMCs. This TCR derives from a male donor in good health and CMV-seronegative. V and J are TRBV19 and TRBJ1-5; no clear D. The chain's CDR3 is CASSIPGMGNQPQHF. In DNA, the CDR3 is TGTGCCAGTAGTATCCCAGGTATGGGCAATCAGCCCCAGCATTTT.